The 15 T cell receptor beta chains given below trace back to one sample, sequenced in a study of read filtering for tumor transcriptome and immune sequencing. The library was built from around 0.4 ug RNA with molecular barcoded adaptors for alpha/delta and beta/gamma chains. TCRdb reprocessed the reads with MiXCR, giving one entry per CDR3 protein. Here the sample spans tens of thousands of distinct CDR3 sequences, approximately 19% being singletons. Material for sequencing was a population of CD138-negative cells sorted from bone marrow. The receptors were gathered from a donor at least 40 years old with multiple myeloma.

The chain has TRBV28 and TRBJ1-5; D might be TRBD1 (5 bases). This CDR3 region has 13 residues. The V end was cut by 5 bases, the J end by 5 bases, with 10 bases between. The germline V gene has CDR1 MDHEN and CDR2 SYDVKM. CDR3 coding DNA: TGTGCCAGCAGTACTTCAGGGTATCAGCCCCAGCATTTT. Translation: CASSTSGYQPQHF.

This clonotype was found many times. CDR3 region: CSATDGPNYGYTF. DNA for the CDR3: TGCAGTGCGACGGACGGACCAAACTATGGCTACACCTTC. V and J are TRBV20-1 and TRBJ1-2; no definite D call. Germline CDR1 and CDR2: DFQATT and SNEGSKA (reference sequence). Trimming left V 6 bases short and J 2 bases short, with 13 bases between. The CDR3 is 13 amino acids.

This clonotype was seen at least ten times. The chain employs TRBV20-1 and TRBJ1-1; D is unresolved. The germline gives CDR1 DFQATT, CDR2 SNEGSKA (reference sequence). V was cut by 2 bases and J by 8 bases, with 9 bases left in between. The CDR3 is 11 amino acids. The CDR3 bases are TGCAGTGCTAGAAGGTCGGTGGAAGCTTTCTTT. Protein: CSARRSVEAFF.

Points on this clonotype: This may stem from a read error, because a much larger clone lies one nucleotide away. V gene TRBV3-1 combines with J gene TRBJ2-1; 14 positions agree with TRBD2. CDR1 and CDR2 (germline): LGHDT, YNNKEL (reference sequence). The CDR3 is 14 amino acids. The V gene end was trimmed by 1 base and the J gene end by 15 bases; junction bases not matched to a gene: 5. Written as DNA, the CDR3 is TGTGCCAGCAGCCAAGGACTAGCGGGGGGGCCCCGGTTCTTC. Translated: CASSQGLAGGPRFF.

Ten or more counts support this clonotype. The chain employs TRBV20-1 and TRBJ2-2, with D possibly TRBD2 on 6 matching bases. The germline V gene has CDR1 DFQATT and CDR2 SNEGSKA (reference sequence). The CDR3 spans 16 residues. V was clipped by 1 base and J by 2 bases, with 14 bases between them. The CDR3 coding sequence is TGCAGTGCTAGAGTTACGGGGACTGCCAACACCGGGGAGCTGTTTTTT. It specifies CSARVTGTANTGELFF.

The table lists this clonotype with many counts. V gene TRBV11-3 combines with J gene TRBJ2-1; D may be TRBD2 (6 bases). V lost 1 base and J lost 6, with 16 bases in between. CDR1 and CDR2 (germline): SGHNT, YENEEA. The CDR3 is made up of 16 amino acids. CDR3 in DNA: TGTGCCAGCAGCTTAGTTCGGGGGATTAAATCCAATGAGCAGTTCTTC. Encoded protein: CASSLVRGIKSNEQFF. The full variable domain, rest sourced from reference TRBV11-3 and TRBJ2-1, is EAGVVQSPRYKIIEKKQPVAFWCNPISGHNTLYWYLQNLGQGPELLIRYENEEAVDDSQLPKDRFSAERLKGVDSTLKIQPAELGDSAVYLCASSLVRGIKSNEQFFGPGTRLTVL.

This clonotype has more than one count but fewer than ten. Here the CDR3 reads CASSGTNSNQPQHF. DNA for the CDR3: TGTGCCAGCTCAGGGACAAATAGCAATCAGCCCCAGCATTTT. The gene calls are TRBV18 and TRBJ1-5, with D possibly being TRBD1 (6 bases). Germline loops: CDR1 KGHSH, CDR2 LQKENI. V lost 5 bases and J 0 bases, leaving 8 bases between the germline ends. CDR3 length: 14 residues. The whole variable domain, remainder taken from reference TRBV18 and TRBJ1-5, is NAGVMQNPRHLVRRRGQEARLRCSPMKGHSHVYWYRQLPEEGLKFMVYLQKENIIDESGMPKERFSAEFPKEGPSILRIQQVVRGDSAAYFCASSGTNSNQPQHFGDGTRLSIL.

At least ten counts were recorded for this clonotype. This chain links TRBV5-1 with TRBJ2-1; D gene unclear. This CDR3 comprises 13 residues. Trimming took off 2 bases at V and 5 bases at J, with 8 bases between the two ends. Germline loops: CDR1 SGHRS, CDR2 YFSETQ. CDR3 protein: CASSLAPNNEQFF. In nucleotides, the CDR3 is TGCGCCAGCAGCTTAGCCCCCAACAATGAGCAGTTCTTC.

The chain's CDR3 is CASRKTGEDTQYF. DNA for the CDR3: TGTGCCAGTAGGAAAACAGGCGAAGATACGCAGTATTTT. The chain employs TRBV19 and TRBJ2-3, with D tentatively TRBD1 (5 bases). CDR1 and CDR2 from the germline V gene are LNHDA and SQIVND (reference sequence). V was trimmed by 6 bases and J by 5 bases, leaving 12 bases between them. The CDR3 covers 13 residues.

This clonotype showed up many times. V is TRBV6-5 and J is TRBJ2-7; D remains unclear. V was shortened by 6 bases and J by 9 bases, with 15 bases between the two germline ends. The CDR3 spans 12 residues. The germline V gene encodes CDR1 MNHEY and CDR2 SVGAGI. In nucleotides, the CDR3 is TGTGCCAGCAGCACCGGGCCCGTTGGGCAGTACTTC. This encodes CASSTGPVGQYF.

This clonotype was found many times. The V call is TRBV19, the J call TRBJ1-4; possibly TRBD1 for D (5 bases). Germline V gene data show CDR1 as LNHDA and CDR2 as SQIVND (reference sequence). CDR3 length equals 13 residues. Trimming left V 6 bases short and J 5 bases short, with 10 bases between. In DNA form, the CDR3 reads TGTGCCAGTAGACCCGAGGGGAATGAAAAACTGTTTTTT. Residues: CASRPEGNEKLFF.

CDR3 region: CASSSPGQGLLSSSGNTIYF. CDR3 sequence (DNA): TGTGCCAGCAGCTCACCGGGACAGGGGCTCTTAAGCAGCTCTGGAAACACCATATATTTT. The rearrangement links TRBV7-6 to TRBJ1-3, with 10 bases lining up with TRBD1. The junction had 15 bases not matched to a gene; V was cut back by 4 bases and J by 0 bases. The CDR3 runs to 20 residues. Looked up from germline, CDR1 is SGHVS and CDR2 is FNYEAQ.

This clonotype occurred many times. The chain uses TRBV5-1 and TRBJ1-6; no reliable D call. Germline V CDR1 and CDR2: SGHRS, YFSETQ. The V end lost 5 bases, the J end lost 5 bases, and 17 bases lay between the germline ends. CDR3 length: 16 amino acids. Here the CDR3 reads CASSKEGQANNSPLHF. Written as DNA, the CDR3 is TGCGCCAGCAGTAAAGAGGGCCAGGCGAATAATTCACCCCTCCACTTT.

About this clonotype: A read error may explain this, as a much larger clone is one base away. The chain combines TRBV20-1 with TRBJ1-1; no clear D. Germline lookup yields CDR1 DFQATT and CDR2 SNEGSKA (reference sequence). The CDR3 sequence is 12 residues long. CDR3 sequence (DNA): TGCATTGCTAGCGGAAATGCCGCTGAAGCTTTCTTT. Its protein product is CIASGNAAEAFF.

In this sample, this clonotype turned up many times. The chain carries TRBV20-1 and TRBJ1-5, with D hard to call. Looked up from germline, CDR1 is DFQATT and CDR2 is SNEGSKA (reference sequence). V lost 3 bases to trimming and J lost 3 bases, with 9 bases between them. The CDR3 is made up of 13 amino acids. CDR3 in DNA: TGCAGTGCTAGGCAGGAAGTCAATCAGCCCCAGCATTTT. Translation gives CSARQEVNQPQHF.